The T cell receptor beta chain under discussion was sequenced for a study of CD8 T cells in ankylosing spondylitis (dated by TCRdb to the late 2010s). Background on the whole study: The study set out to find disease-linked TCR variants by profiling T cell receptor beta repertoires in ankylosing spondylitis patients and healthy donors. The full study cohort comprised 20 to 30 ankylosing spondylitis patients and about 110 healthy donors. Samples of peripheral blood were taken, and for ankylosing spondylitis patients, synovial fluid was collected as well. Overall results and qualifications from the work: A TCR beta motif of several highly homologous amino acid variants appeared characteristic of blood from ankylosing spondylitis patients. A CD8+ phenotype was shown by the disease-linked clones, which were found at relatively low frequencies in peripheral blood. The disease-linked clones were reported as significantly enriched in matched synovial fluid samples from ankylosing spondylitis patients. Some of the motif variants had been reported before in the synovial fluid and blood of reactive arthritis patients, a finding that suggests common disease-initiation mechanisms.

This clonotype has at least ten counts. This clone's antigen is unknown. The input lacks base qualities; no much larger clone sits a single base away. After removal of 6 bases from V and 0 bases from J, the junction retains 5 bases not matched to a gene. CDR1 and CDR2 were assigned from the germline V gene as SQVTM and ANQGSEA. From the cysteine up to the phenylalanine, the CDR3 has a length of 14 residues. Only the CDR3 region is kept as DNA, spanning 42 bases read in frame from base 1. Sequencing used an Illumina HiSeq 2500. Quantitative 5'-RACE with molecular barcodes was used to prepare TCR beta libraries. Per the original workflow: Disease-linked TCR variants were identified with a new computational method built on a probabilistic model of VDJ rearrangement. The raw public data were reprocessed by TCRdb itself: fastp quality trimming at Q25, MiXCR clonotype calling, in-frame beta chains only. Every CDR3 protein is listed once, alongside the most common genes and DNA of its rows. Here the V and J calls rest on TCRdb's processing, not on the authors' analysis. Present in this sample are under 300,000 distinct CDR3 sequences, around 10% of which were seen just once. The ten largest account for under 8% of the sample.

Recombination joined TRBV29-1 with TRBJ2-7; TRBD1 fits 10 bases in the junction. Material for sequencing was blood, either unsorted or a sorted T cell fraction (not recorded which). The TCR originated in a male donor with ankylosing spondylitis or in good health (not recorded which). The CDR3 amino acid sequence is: CSVKTGGNSYEQYF. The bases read TGCAGCGTAAAGACAGGGGGCAACTCCTACGAGCAGTACTTC.